One sample yielded the 3 T cell receptor beta chains listed below, sequenced in a study of shared clonotypes between healthy human individuals. Measured with immunoSEQ multiplex PCR; TCRdb has only the in-frame clones, and not every one. The sample contains roughly 1,500,000 clones, just under 99% of which appear only once. Sequencing was carried out using naive CD4+ T cells sorted from blood. Subset meaning: CD45RA+ positively selected. These receptors were obtained from a man aged 25-40 years in good health.

The genes are TRBV18 and TRBJ2-1; D is undetermined. CDR1 is KGHSH and CDR2 is LQKENI in the germline V gene. The germline V and J ends were trimmed by 2 bases and 5 bases, with 7 bases remaining between them. The CDR3 runs 13 residues. This chain's CDR3 is CASSPKLDNEQFF. For the CDR3, the DNA is TGTGCCAGCTCACCAAAGCTGGACAATGAGCAGTTCTTC.

On this clone: This sample includes further DNA sequences coding for the same CDR3. The V gene is TRBV27, the J gene TRBJ1-5; D uncertain. V gave up 5 bases and J gave up 0 bases, with 5 bases separating them. The germline CDR1 and CDR2 sequences are MNHEY and SMNVEV (reference sequence). This CDR3 contains 13 residues. The CDR3 bases are TGTGCCAGCAGTCAGGATAGCAATCAGCCCCAGCATTTT. Protein product: CASSQDSNQPQHF.

V gene TRBV15 combines with J gene TRBJ1-3; no clear D gene. CDR3 length equals 16 residues. Deletions cut 0 bases from V and 2 bases from J, with 11 bases between. Germline V CDR1 and CDR2: LNHNV, YYDKDF (reference sequence). The CDR3 loop is CATSRDLAGAGNTIYF. CDR3 coding DNA: TGTGCCACCAGCAGAGATTTGGCCGGAGCTGGAAACACCATATATTTT.